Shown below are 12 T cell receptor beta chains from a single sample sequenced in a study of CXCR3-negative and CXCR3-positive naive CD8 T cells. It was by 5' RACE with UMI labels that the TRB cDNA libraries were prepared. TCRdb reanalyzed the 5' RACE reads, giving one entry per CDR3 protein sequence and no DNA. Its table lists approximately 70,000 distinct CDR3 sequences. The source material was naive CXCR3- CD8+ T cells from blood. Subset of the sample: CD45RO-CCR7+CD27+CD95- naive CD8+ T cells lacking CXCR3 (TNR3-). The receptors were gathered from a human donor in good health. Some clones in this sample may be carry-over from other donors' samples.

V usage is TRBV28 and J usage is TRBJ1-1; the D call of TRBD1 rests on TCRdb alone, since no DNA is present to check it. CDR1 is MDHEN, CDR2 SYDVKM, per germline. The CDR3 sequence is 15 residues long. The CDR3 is CASSSRGTVSTEAFF.

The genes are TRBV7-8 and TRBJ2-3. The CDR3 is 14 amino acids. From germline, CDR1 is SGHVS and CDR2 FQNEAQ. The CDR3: CASSLPLNTDTQYF.

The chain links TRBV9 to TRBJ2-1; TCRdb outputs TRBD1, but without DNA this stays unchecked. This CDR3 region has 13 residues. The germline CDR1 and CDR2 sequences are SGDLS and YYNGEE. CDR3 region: CASSDTGSNEQFF.

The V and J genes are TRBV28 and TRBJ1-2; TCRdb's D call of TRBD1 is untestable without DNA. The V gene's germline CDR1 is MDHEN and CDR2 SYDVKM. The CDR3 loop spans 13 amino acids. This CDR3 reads CASTDRGPHGYTF.

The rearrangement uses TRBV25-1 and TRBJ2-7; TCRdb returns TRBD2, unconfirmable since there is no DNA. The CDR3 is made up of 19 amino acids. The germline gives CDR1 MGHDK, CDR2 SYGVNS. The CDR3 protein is CASMSAGGTSGRNSYEQYF.

The CDR3 here is CASTPASAVTEAFF. The chain couples TRBV28 to TRBJ1-1; the D gene TCRdb calls, TRBD1, cannot be checked with no DNA. Germline V gives CDR1 MDHEN, CDR2 SYDVKM. CDR3 size: 14 residues.

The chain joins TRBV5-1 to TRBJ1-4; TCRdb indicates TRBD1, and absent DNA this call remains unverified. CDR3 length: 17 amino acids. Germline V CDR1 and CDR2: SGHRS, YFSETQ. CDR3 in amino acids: CASSPRVVGLSDEKLFF.

CDR3 sequence reads: CASSYSWGVETEAFF. This chain connects TRBV6-2 or TRBV6-3 to TRBJ1-1. Per germline, CDR1 MNHEY and CDR2 SVGEGT. The CDR3 loop spans 15 amino acids.

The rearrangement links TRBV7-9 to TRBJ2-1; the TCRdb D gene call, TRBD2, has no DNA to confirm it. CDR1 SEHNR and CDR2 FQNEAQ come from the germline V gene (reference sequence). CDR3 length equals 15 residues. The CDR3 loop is CASTASGGTYNEQFF.

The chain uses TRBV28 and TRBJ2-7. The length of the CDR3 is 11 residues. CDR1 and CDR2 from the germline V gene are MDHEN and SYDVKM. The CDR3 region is CASTGVYEQYF.

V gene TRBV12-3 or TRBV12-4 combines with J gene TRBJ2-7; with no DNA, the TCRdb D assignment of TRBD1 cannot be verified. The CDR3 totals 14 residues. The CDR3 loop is CASSVGQAPYEQYF.

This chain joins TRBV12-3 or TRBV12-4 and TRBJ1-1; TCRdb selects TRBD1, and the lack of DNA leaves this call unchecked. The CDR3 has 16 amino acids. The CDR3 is CASSLRGGRIGTEAFF.